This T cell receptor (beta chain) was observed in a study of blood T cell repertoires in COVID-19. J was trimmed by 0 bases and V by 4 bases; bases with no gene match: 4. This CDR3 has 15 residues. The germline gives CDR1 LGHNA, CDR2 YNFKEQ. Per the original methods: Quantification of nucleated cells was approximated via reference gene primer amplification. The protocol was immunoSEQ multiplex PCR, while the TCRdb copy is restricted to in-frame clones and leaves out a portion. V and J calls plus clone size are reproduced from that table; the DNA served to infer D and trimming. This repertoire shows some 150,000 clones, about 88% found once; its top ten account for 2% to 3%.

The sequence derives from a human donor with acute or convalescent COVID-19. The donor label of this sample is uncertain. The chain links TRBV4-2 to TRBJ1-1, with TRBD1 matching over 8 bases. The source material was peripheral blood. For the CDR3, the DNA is TGTGCCAGCAGCCCCCGACAGGGGATGAACACTGAAGCTTTCTTT. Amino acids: CASSPRQGMNTEAFF.